The sequence of this TCR beta chain was determined in a study of blood T cell repertoires in COVID-19. Background on the study: Samples taken during acute and convalescent COVID-19 were collected in the United States, Italy and Spain.

Patients in Seattle were enrolled during active infection, then followed longitudinally. TCRdb's table, derived via immunoSEQ multiplex PCR, lists solely in-frame clones and lacks some. The top ten hold 0.65% to 1% of the sample, which has roughly 460,000 clones, over 85% seen once. The origin of this receptor is a young man with COVID-19, enrolled during active disease. The specimen sequenced was peripheral blood.

The CDR3 here is CASSARVSRGDSYEQYF. The CDR3 DNA reads as TGTGCCAGCAGTGCCCGCGTATCGCGGGGGGACTCCTACGAGCAGTACTTC. The J gene is TRBJ2-7, the V gene TRBV2, with TRBD2 matching 8 bases. Germline CDR1 and CDR2: SNHLY and FYNNEI. The V gene end was trimmed by 4 bases and the J gene end by 0 bases; junction bases not matched to a gene: 11. This CDR3 has 17 residues.